The 25 T cell receptor beta chains given below trace back to one sample, sequenced in a study of blood T cell repertoires in COVID-19 (dated by TCRdb to between 2020 and 2021). The library was prepared using the immunoSEQ multiplex PCR assay. As stored in TCRdb, this immuneACCESS dataset retains in-frame rearrangements with V and J assigned. A fraction of the clones does not appear; measured against another copy, unresolved V genes explain less than half of the discrepancy, and the remainder lacks a known reason. This sample is represented by 150,000 to 200,000 clones; roughly 92% of them were singletons. Roughly 0.7% of the sample goes to the ten largest clones. The specimen was peripheral blood. The receptors shown here come from a man under 40 with COVID-19, enrolled during active disease.

The genes are TRBV11-3 and TRBJ2-3, with 9 bases aligning to TRBD1. Germline lookup yields CDR1 SGHNT and CDR2 YENEEA. V was clipped by 5 bases and J by 0 bases; unmatched bases: 6. The CDR3 is 16 amino acids. CDR3 coding DNA: TGTGCCAGCAGCCTGGCACAGGGGGCTAGCACAGATACGCAGTATTTT. It yields the protein CASSLAQGASTDTQYF.

The chain joins TRBV19 to TRBJ2-1; D may be TRBD2 (6 bases). The germline V and J ends were trimmed by 5 bases and 1 base, with 12 bases remaining between them. Per germline, CDR1 LNHDA and CDR2 SQIVND (reference sequence). The CDR3 contains 15 residues. The CDR3 DNA is TGTGCCAGTAGTTACCGGGACTCTTCCTACAATGAGCAGTTCTTC. Translation gives CASSYRDSSYNEQFF. Variable domain in full (rest from reference TRBV19 and TRBJ2-1): DGGITQSPKYLFRKEGQNVTLSCEQNLNHDAMYWYRQDPGQGLRLIYYSQIVNDFQKGDIAEGYSVSREKKESFPLTVTSAQKNPTAFYLCASSYRDSSYNEQFFGPGTRLTVL.

The chain links TRBV25-1 to TRBJ1-2, with 8 bases identical to TRBD1. Germline lookup yields CDR1 MGHDK and CDR2 SYGVNS. The J segment lost 4 bases and the V segment lost 3 bases, leaving 1 base of the junction unmatched. The CDR3 sequence is 13 residues long. The CDR3 DNA reads TGTGCCAGCAGTGAGGGGACAGGCTATGGCTACACCTTC. Its protein is CASSEGTGYGYTF.

The chain is built from TRBV10-3 and TRBJ2-2, with a tentative D call TRBD1 (6 bases). The CDR3 consists of 16 residues. Germline values: CDR1 ENHRY, CDR2 SYGVKD. Trimming shortened V by 2 bases and J by 7 bases, and 17 bases separated the two germline ends. Here the CDR3 reads CAISEPPPSDSGELFF. The CDR3 nucleotides read TGTGCCATCAGTGAGCCTCCCCCCTCGGACAGCGGGGAGCTGTTTTTT.

The genes are TRBV5-6 and TRBJ2-7; no reliable D call. Looked up from germline, CDR1 is SGHDT and CDR2 is YYEEEE. V was pared by 0 bases and J by 1 base, with 5 bases between. The CDR3 length is 13 residues. The CDR3 DNA sequence: TGTGCCAGCAGCTTGGCCGGGTCCTACGAGCAGTACTTC. This gives the protein CASSLAGSYEQYF.

The chain employs TRBV6-6 and TRBJ1-6; D may be TRBD1 (6 bases). The germline CDR1 and CDR2 sequences are MNHNY and SVGAGI (reference sequence). V lost 2 bases, J lost 5 bases, and 10 bases lay in between. CDR3 length equals 15 residues. CDR3 bases: TGTGCCAGCAGTTACGGCCGGGACAATAATTCACCCCTCCACTTT. Encoded protein: CASSYGRDNNSPLHF.

The rearrangement joins TRBV30 to TRBJ1-3, with TRBD1 matching over 9 bases. CDR1 is GTSNPN, CDR2 SVGIG, per germline (reference sequence). The CDR3 contains 14 residues. Written as DNA, the CDR3 is TGTGCTCAGCCATGGGACAGGGATGGAAACACCATATATTTT. Its translation is CAQPWDRDGNTIYF.

The chain is built from TRBV12-5 and TRBJ1-5; tentative D call: TRBD1 (6 bases). Trimming removed 2 bases at V and 4 bases at J, with 6 bases between. There are 13 residues in the CDR3. Looked up from germline, CDR1 is LGHNT and CDR2 is FRNRAP. For the CDR3, the DNA is TGTGCTAGTGGTTTGAGGGGGAATCAGCCCCAGCATTTT. It is translated as CASGLRGNQPQHF.

This clone was recorded once. The chain couples TRBV13 to TRBJ2-5; 8 bases are a match to TRBD2. V lost 5 bases and J lost 4; bases outside the gene matches: 9. Germline loops: CDR1 PRHDT, CDR2 FYEKMQ (reference sequence). This CDR3 is built from 15 residues. CDR3 in amino acids: CASSSTGTRGETQYF. The CDR3, as DNA: TGTGCCAGCAGCAGTACCGGGACTAGAGGAGAGACCCAGTACTTC.

The rearrangement uses TRBV4-1 and TRBJ2-7; D unresolved. Germline values: CDR1 MGHRA, CDR2 YSYEKL. The CDR3 consists of 14 residues. Trimming left V 1 base short and J 2 bases short, with 9 bases between. Here the CDR3 reads CASSQAPSTYEQYF. CDR3 sequence (DNA): TGCGCCAGCAGCCAAGCTCCCAGTACCTACGAGCAGTACTTC.

This chain links TRBV2 with TRBJ1-1, with 7 bases identical to TRBD1. After removal of 5 bases from V and 0 bases from J, the junction contained 6 bases not matched to a gene. Germline V gene data show CDR1 as SNHLY and CDR2 as FYNNEI. The CDR3 sequence is 15 residues long. The CDR3 nucleotides read TGTGCCAGCAGTAGGGACAGCTATATGAACACTGAAGCTTTCTTT. This translates into CASSRDSYMNTEAFF.

The chain uses TRBV6-5 and TRBJ2-3; a weak D match, TRBD2 (6 bases). The CDR3 loop spans 15 amino acids. Germline V CDR1 and CDR2: MNHEY, SVGAGI. The germline V and J ends were trimmed by 4 bases and 0 bases, with 11 bases remaining between them. CDR3 sequence (DNA): TGTGCCAGCAGTTCCCTTCGGGGGAGCACAGATACGCAGTATTTT. Residues: CASSSLRGSTDTQYF.

The chain links TRBV2 to TRBJ1-5, with TRBD1 matching 7 bases. This CDR3 contains 15 residues. CDR1 is SNHLY, CDR2 FYNNEI, per germline. J gave up 4 bases and V 4 bases, and 7 bases lay outside the gene matches. The CDR3 DNA is TGTGCCAGCAGTGTCGTCGGGACAGTTAATCAGCCCCAGCATTTT. Amino acids: CASSVVGTVNQPQHF.

The chain couples TRBV21-1 to TRBJ2-7; no DNA check was done on the table's D call, TRBD1. TRBV21-1 is termed a pseudogene. The CDR3 spans 16 residues. The CDR3 region is CASSKDHQGRAAEQYF. CDR3 DNA: TGTGCCAGCAGCAAAGATCACCAGGGGCGGGCTGCCGAGCAGTACTTC.

V usage is TRBV30 and J usage is TRBJ2-1, with 7 bases identical to TRBD1. The J segment lost 2 bases and the V segment lost 4 bases, leaving 5 bases of the junction unmatched. The CDR3 runs 14 residues. Germline V CDR1 and CDR2: GTSNPN, SVGIG (reference sequence). CDR3 protein: CAWNTGQTYNEQFF. The CDR3, as DNA: TGTGCCTGGAATACGGGACAGACCTACAATGAGCAGTTCTTC. The full variable domain, with the rest looked up from reference TRBV30 and TRBJ2-1, is SQTIHQWPATLVQPVGSPLSLECTVEGTSNPNLYWYRQAAGRGLQLLFYSVGIGQISSEVPQNLSASRPQDRQFILSSKKLLLSDSGFYLCAWNTGQTYNEQFFGPGTRLTVL.

The chain couples TRBV5-6 to TRBJ2-7; possible D gene TRBD2, 6 bases. Germline V CDR1 and CDR2: SGHDT, YYEEEE. The CDR3 consists of 12 residues. V dropped 4 bases and J dropped 1 base, with 6 bases sitting between them. The CDR3 nucleotides read TGTGCCAGCAGCGGGGGGTCCTACGAGCAGTACTTC. Protein: CASSGGSYEQYF.

This chain connects TRBV3-1 (or the pseudogene TRBV3-2) to TRBJ1-5; 9 positions match TRBD1. Germline loops: CDR1 LGHDT, CDR2 YNNKEL (reference sequence). Trimming took 4 bases from V and 3 from J; bases not matched to a gene: 4. CDR3 size: 15 residues. The CDR3 sequence is CASSLSQGANQPQHF. CDR3 in DNA: TGTGCCAGCAGCCTATCACAGGGGGCCAATCAGCCCCAGCATTTT.

The chain carries TRBV5-5 and TRBJ2-5, with 8 nucleotides matching TRBD1. Germline values: CDR1 SGHKS, CDR2 YYEKEE (reference sequence). The CDR3 has 14 residues. V shed 5 bases, J shed 4 bases, and the junction held 7 bases outside the gene matches. The CDR3, as DNA: TGTGCCAGCAGTCCTGGACAGGGAGGAGAGACCCAGTACTTC. It encodes CASSPGQGGETQYF.

This clone was seen just once. The chain recombines TRBV7-9 with TRBJ1-4, with D maybe TRBD1 (6 bases). Germline V gives CDR1 SEHNR, CDR2 FQNEAQ (reference sequence). The CDR3 sequence is 15 residues long. V gave up 2 bases and J gave up 7 bases, with 14 bases separating them. The CDR3 DNA reads TGTGCCAGCAGCTTATATGGGGGGGCGTCTGAAAAACTGTTTTTT. Amino acid sequence: CASSLYGGASEKLFF.

The rearrangement uses TRBV25-1 and TRBJ1-5, with 10 bases that match TRBD1. V gave up 3 bases and J gave up 6 bases; unmatched junction bases: 8. The CDR3 totals 16 residues. Germline-derived CDR1 and CDR2 are MGHDK and SYGVNS. As DNA, the CDR3 is TGTGCCAGCAGTGACTCCGGGACAGGGGACTTTCAGCCCCAGCATTTT. Encoded protein: CASSDSGTGDFQPQHF. The entire variable domain, with the rest obtained from reference TRBV25-1 and TRBJ1-5, is as follows: EADIYQTPRYLVIGTGKKITLECSQTMGHDKMYWYQQDPGMELHLIHYSYGVNSTEKGDLSSESTVSRIRTEHFPLTLESARPSHTSQYLCASSDSGTGDFQPQHFGDGTRLSIL.

V usage is TRBV5-5 and J usage is TRBJ2-1, with a possible D match to TRBD1 (5 bases). The V end was cut by 4 bases, the J end by 0 bases, with 11 bases between. The germline CDR1 and CDR2 sequences are SGHKS and YYEKEE (reference sequence). The CDR3 has 15 residues. CDR3 loop: CASSPRVISYNEQFF. CDR3 nucleotide sequence: TGTGCCAGCAGCCCCAGGGTTATCTCCTACAATGAGCAGTTCTTC.

The V and J genes are TRBV11-3 and TRBJ1-1, with D possibly matching TRBD1 (5 bases). CDR1 is SGHNT and CDR2 is YENEEA in the germline V gene. The V gene lost 1 base and the J gene lost 0 bases, with 6 bases spanning the gap. This CDR3 comprises 14 residues. CDR3 coding DNA: TGTGCCAGCAGCTTAGCAGGGATGAACACTGAAGCTTTCTTT. Amino acids: CASSLAGMNTEAFF. The entire variable domain, with the rest obtained from reference TRBV11-3 and TRBJ1-1, is as follows: EAGVVQSPRYKIIEKKQPVAFWCNPISGHNTLYWYLQNLGQGPELLIRYENEEAVDDSQLPKDRFSAERLKGVDSTLKIQPAELGDSAVYLCASSLAGMNTEAFFGQGTRLTVV.

This clone was detected only once. This chain connects TRBV4-1 to TRBJ1-1; D gene unclear. The ends were cut back, 3 bases at V and 1 base at J, with 9 bases in the middle. This CDR3 spans 14 amino acids. From germline, CDR1 is MGHRA and CDR2 YSYEKL. In nucleotides, the CDR3 is TGCGCCAGCAGCCACGGGCGGGAGAACACTGAAGCTTTCTTT. This gives the protein CASSHGRENTEAFF.

This clone was observed a few times. V is TRBV24-1 and J is TRBJ2-3, with TRBD2 matching 12 bases. The CDR3 is 17 residues long. Germline-derived CDR1 and CDR2 are KGHDR and SFDVKD. Germline trimming cut 4 bases from V and 6 bases from J; bases unmatched to any gene: 10. CDR3 sequence reads: CATSDPASGGELDTQYF. CDR3 sequence (DNA): TGTGCCACCAGTGACCCCGCTAGCGGGGGGGAACTCGATACGCAGTATTTT.

V usage is TRBV7-6 and J usage is TRBJ1-4, with 9 bases identical to TRBD1. Germline CDR1 reads SGHVS; CDR2 reads FNYEAQ. V dropped 6 bases and J dropped 5; count of bases not matched to a gene: 10. The CDR3 is 16 residues long. Here the CDR3 DNA reads TGTGCCAGCAGTCCCCGGACAGGGGTGTTGAATGAAAAACTGTTTTTT. Its protein is CASSPRTGVLNEKLFF.